These 7 T cell receptor beta chains share one sample of origin, sequenced in a study of T-cell reconstitution after alpha-beta-depleted transplantation in children. These receptors have no identified antigens. Findings of the study overall: At the one-year point after transplant, T-cell counts and TCRbeta diversity were found to come mostly from T cells that had been newly produced.

Unique molecular identifiers tagged the TCRbeta library. TCRdb recomputed calls from the PCR reads with MiXCR, one row per CDR3 protein. The sample holds about 300,000 distinct CDR3 sequences, less than 9.5% seen once. This material consisted of peripheral blood, taken 360 days after TCRalphabeta/CD19-depleted stem cell transplant. The receptors were gathered from a female patient aged 2 to 10 who had a stem cell transplant for Fanconi anemia, so the T cells may come from the graft donor.

The chain links TRBV7-4 to TRBJ2-2, with a tentative D call TRBD1 (5 bases). The CDR3 sequence is 16 residues long. V was shortened by 11 bases and J by 1 base, with 20 bases between the two germline ends. Looked up from germline, CDR1 is SGHVT and CDR2 is SQSDAQ. In DNA, the CDR3 is TGTGCCTGCTGCTCGCAGGGCGGAAGGAACACCGGGGAGCTGTTTTTT. It codes for CACCSQGGRNTGELFF.

The rearrangement uses TRBV18 and TRBJ1-6, with 8 bases lining up with TRBD1. CDR3 length: 18 amino acids. Germline values: CDR1 KGHSH, CDR2 LQKENI. Trimming took 3 bases from V and 2 from J; bases not matched to a gene: 9. The CDR3 reads CASSPLDRGRTYNSPLHF. The CDR3 nucleotides read TGTGCCAGCTCACCCCTTGACAGGGGTAGAACCTATAATTCACCCCTCCACTTT.

In its sample, this clonotype was seen a few times. The chain uses TRBV2 and TRBJ2-1; 10 bases line up with TRBD2. The CDR3 length is 14 residues. Unmatched junction bases numbered 10, after V lost 11 bases and J lost 6 bases. Per germline, CDR1 SNHLY and CDR2 FYNNEI. The CDR3 loop is CAGDSGGHPNEQFF. The CDR3 nucleotides read TGTGCCGGGGATAGCGGGGGGCACCCCAATGAGCAGTTCTTC.

This clonotype was seen a few times. The V call is TRBV7-8, the J call TRBJ2-7, with 9 bases that match TRBD2. V gave up 3 bases and J gave up 6 bases; unmatched junction bases: 9. The CDR3 is 15 residues long. Looked up from germline, CDR1 is SGHVS and CDR2 is FQNEAQ. The CDR3 bases are TGTGCCAGCAGCTTGGGGACTAGCCTTTGGAGCGAGCAGTACTTC. This sequence encodes CASSLGTSLWSEQYF.

This clonotype occurred many times. This chain links TRBV20-1 with TRBJ2-7; D might be TRBD2 (5 bases). Germline lookup yields CDR1 DFQATT and CDR2 SNEGSKA (reference sequence). Deletions cut 5 bases from V and 12 bases from J, with 23 bases between. This CDR3 has 13 amino acids. CDR3 sequence: CSAVGPGVSVLYF. The CDR3 nucleotides are TGCAGTGCTGTCGGCCCCGGGGTGAGTGTGCTGTACTTC.

In its sample, this clonotype was seen a few times. The rearrangement uses TRBV19 and TRBJ2-1; weak D call: TRBD1 (5 bases). CDR1 and CDR2 from the germline V gene are LNHDA and SQIVND (reference sequence). V lost 4 bases, J lost 2 bases, and 12 bases lay in between. The CDR3 length is 15 residues. In DNA form, the CDR3 reads TGTGCCAGTAGTACAGACAGTTTCGCCTACAATGAGCAGTTCTTC. It translates to CASSTDSFAYNEQFF.

This clonotype was seen at least ten times. The gene calls are TRBV6-1 and TRBJ2-2, with 11 bases matching TRBD1. The CDR3 has 15 residues. V dropped 6 bases and J dropped 6; count of bases not matched to a gene: 6. CDR1 and CDR2 from the germline V gene are MNHNS and SASEGT. CDR3 sequence: CASSRPGQGAGELFF. The CDR3 coding sequence is TGTGCCAGCAGCCGTCCGGGACAGGGGGCCGGGGAGCTGTTTTTT.